A single TCR beta chain is shown here with its context. Its antigen is unknown. Data came from immunoSEQ multiplex PCR; TCRdb stores just in-frame clones and leaves some out. The sample has some 50,000 clones, roughly 81% seen once. This CDR3 comprises 15 residues. Germline CDR1 reads SGHVS; CDR2 reads FQNEAQ. J gave up 2 bases and V 5 bases, and 5 bases lay outside the gene matches. Focal radiation plus CTLA-4 blockade with ipilimumab was administered to patients who had chemo-refractory metastatic non-small-cell lung cancer. The source of the sample is a study of radiotherapy plus CTLA-4 blockade in lung cancer. Looking at the study overall: With 31% of patients having disease control, objective responses were seen in less than 20%.

Study observations and caveats: Early blood T cell clone dynamics reportedly forecast response best, with interferon-beta. Radiotherapy was combined with ipilimumab, and tumor-derived TCR clones then expanded in blood.

The starting material was peripheral blood, obtained from a patient treated with radiotherapy plus ipilimumab. The TCR originated in a human donor with non-small cell lung cancer whose response to radiotherapy plus ipilimumab could not be evaluated. The V call is TRBV7-8, the J call TRBJ2-1, with TRBD1 matching 8 bases. The CDR3, as DNA: TGTGCCAGCAGCGTACAGGGGGAGCCCTACAATGAGCAGTTCTTC. This sequence encodes CASSVQGEPYNEQFF.